This TCR beta chain stems from a study of identifying expanded T cells in peripheral blood. In germline, CDR1 is GTSNPN, CDR2 SVGIG (reference sequence). This CDR3 is built from 12 residues. Trimming left V 4 bases short and J 4 bases short, with 5 bases between. General observations from the study: Differentially abundant clones: about 1.2 between replicates, about 15 at 2 to 3 weeks, 18 to 20 at four.

The method was immunoSEQ multiplex PCR; TCRdb's version includes in-frame clones alone and lacks a portion of them. The profile covers about 85,000 clones, with 85% to 90% appearing a single time and around 20% taken by the ten largest. For this clone: Its matching antigen is unknown.

The receptor was derived from a person aged 18 to 75 in good health. This chain uses TRBV30 with TRBJ1-6, with unresolved D. Sequenced input: blood. The CDR3 reads CAWTDYNSPLHF. The CDR3 nucleotides read TGTGCCTGGACCGATTATAATTCACCCCTCCACTTT.